This entry concerns a single T cell receptor (beta chain). The sample is drawn from a study of blood T cell repertoires in COVID-19. Overall study: Researchers got acute and convalescent COVID-19 samples from the United States, Italy and Spain. T cells, B-cell-depleted T cells, or PBMCs provided the cDNA or gDNA that served as material.

The CDR3 loop spans 15 amino acids. Germline CDR1 and CDR2: SGHRS and YFSETQ. The ends were cut back, 4 bases at V and 0 bases at J, with 11 bases in the middle. Original data processing: The authors estimated nucleated cell counts from reference gene primer amplification. The method was immunoSEQ multiplex PCR; TCRdb's version includes in-frame clones alone and lacks a portion of them. The V and J calls and clone size come from that table; D and trimming were worked out from the DNA. The sample includes roughly 260,000 clones, just under 90% seen only once; the top ten take approximately 3.3%. The sequencing input was peripheral blood. This sequence joins TRBV5-1 and TRBJ1-3, with D unresolved. The clonotype originates from a woman aged 40 to 50 with acute or convalescent COVID-19. This chain's CDR3 is CASSLTPNSGNTIYF. The DNA for the CDR3 is TGCGCCAGCAGCCTGACACCTAACTCTGGAAACACCATATATTTT.